A selection of T cell receptor beta chains follows, all from one sample in a study of T cell responses to AZD1222 COVID-19 vaccine. TCRdb keeps only in-frame clones here, not all; method: immunoSEQ multiplex PCR. The sample consists of some 150,000 clones, 85% to 95% of them appearing once. The sequenced sample was peripheral blood, obtained on day 0 of AZD1222 vaccination. These receptors were collected from an adult in good health. CDR3s include the opening cysteine and the closing phenylalanine or tryptophan. A D gene is named only where the DNA matches it firmly. The listing skips clone size in some rows; elsewhere it reads once, few, many or a size class.

TRBV25-1	-	-	TRBJ1-2	14	CASSKMAQSYGYTF	TGTGCCAGCAGTAAAATGGCCCAAAGCTATGGCTACACCTTC
TRBV10-1	-	-	TRBJ2-1	14	CASAAAVSYNEQFF	TGCGCCAGCGCGGCCGCCGTCTCCTACAATGAGCAGTTCTTC
TRBV19	-	medium-sized	TRBJ1-2	14	CASSINLALYGYTF	TGTGCCAGTAGTATAAACCTTGCCCTCTATGGCTACACCTTC
TRBV11-2	-	-	TRBJ2-2	12	CASSLEPGELFF	TGTGCCAGCAGCTTAGAACCCGGGGAGCTGTTTTTT
TRBV5-1	-	-	TRBJ2-1	18	CASSLVPTGRSSYNEQFF	TGCGCCAGCAGCTTGGTGCCTACCGGACGGAGCTCCTACAATGAGCAGTTCTTC
TRBV5-1	TRBD1	-	TRBJ1-1	14	CASSTGQGGTEAFF	TGCGCCAGCAGCACAGGACAGGGTGGCACTGAAGCTTTCTTT
TRBV19	TRBD1	-	TRBJ1-5	15	CASSGQTGINQPQHF	TGTGCCAGTAGTGGGCAGACAGGGATCAATCAGCCCCAGCATTTT
TRBV21-1	-	-	TRBJ1-1	16	CASNYKRGFMNTEAFF	TGTGCCAGCAACTACAAGAGGGGGTTTATGAACACTGAAGCTTTCTTT
TRBV11-2	TRBD1	few	TRBJ1-1	15	CASSLGRDRVFGAFF	TGTGCCAGCAGCTTAGGCCGGGACAGGGTATTTGGAGCTTTCTTT
TRBV7-8	-	-	TRBJ1-5	13	CASSFDIGEPQHF	TGTGCCAGCAGCTTCGACATAGGGGAGCCCCAGCATTTT
TRBV14	-	-	TRBJ2-1	13	CASSPLRWGEQFF	TGTGCCAGCAGCCCACTTAGATGGGGAGAGCAGTTCTTC
TRBV29-1	-	-	TRBJ1-2	16	CSVEGTMGPYYYGYTF	TGCAGCGTTGAGGGGACTATGGGGCCGTACTACTATGGCTACACCTTC
TRBV7-7	-	-	TRBJ1-5	15	CASSLREKSNQPQHF	TGTGCCAGCAGCCTGAGGGAAAAAAGCAATCAGCCCCAGCATTTT
TRBV29-1	-	-	TRBJ1-2	14	CSAASIVGFDGYTF	TGCAGCGCCGCATCGATAGTGGGTTTCGACGGCTACACCTTC
TRBV7-9	TRBD2	once	TRBJ2-7	16	CASSLRTSGSRNEQYF	TGTGCCAGCAGCCTTCGGACTAGCGGGAGTCGGAACGAGCAGTACTTC
TRBV10-2	-	once	TRBJ1-6	16	CASTRWGSPYNSPLHF	TGCGCCAGCACCCGGTGGGGGAGCCCCTATAATTCACCCCTCCACTTT
TRBV19	TRBD2	-	TRBJ2-7	14	CASSISGGGYEQYF	TGTGCCAGTAGTATCTCGGGGGGTGGATACGAGCAGTACTTC
TRBV28	TRBD1	-	TRBJ1-1	13	CASSLTGGTEAFF	TGTGCCAGCAGTTTAACAGGGGGCACTGAAGCTTTCTTT
TRBV13	TRBD1	-	TRBJ1-1	17	CATTRQGNRGVNTEAFF	TGTGCCACCACGAGACAGGGCAATAGGGGGGTGAACACTGAAGCTTTCTTT
TRBV6-4	TRBD1	-	TRBJ1-1	13	CARKSRGSTEAFF	TGTGCCCGCAAGTCCAGGGGGAGTACTGAAGCTTTCTTT
TRBV5-4	-	once	TRBJ1-3	14	CASRLDLGGNTIYF	TGTGCCAGCAGGCTGGACCTGGGTGGAAACACCATATATTTT
TRBV5-1	TRBD1	-	TRBJ1-1	15	CASSPLGTETYEAFF	TGCGCCAGCAGCCCACTAGGGACAGAAACTTATGAAGCTTTCTTT
TRBV12-2	-	-	TRBJ2-7	9	CAAYDEQYF	TGTGCAGCCTACGACGAGCAGTACTTC